Listed here are 10 T cell receptor beta chains from one sample, sequenced in a study of control samples from healthy donors and cancer patients. The table came from immunoSEQ multiplex PCR; TCRdb's copy has only in-frame clones and leaves some out. The sample lists around 80,000 clones; 70% to 90% were seen once. Sequencing used blood. The origin of the receptors is a woman aged 50 to 65 in good health.

The chain is built from TRBV7-8 and TRBJ1-1, with D perhaps TRBD1 (6 bases). From germline, CDR1 is SGHVS and CDR2 FQNEAQ. V lost 5 bases and J 0 bases, leaving 19 bases between the germline ends. This CDR3 spans 17 amino acids. The DNA for the CDR3 is TGTGCCAGCAGCCCACTCTCGGGGGGGGCTCTGAACACTGAAGCTTTCTTT. Translation: CASSPLSGGALNTEAFF. The complete variable domain, with remaining parts taken from reference TRBV7-8 and TRBJ1-1, reads GAGVSQSPRYKVAKRGQDVALRCDPISGHVSLFWYQQALGQGPEFLTYFQNEAQLDKSGLPSDRFFAERPEGSVSTLKIQRTQQEDSAVYLCASSPLSGGALNTEAFFGQGTRLTVV.

This chain connects TRBV3-1 (or the pseudogene TRBV3-2) to TRBJ2-2; D not resolved. CDR1 and CDR2 from the germline V gene are LGHDT and YNNKEL (reference sequence). V was clipped by 5 bases and J by 1 base, with 11 bases between them. The CDR3 is made up of 15 amino acids. The CDR3 spells CASSAFKENTGELFF. CDR3 DNA sequence: TGTGCCAGCAGCGCCTTTAAGGAGAACACCGGGGAGCTGTTTTTT.

The rearrangement uses TRBV28 and TRBJ2-7; D is unclear. V was trimmed by 6 bases and J by 3 bases, leaving 6 bases between them. The germline V gene encodes CDR1 MDHEN and CDR2 SYDVKM. This CDR3 contains 11 residues. The CDR3 region has the DNA TGTGCCAGCAGCGAAAGCTACGAGCAGTACTTC. It specifies CASSESYEQYF.

V and J are TRBV2 and TRBJ1-1; D unclear. Germline lookup yields CDR1 SNHLY and CDR2 FYNNEI. CDR3 size: 13 residues. V shed 4 bases and J shed 4 bases, with 10 bases lying between them. The DNA for the CDR3 is TGTGCCAGCAGTGCGTCTGGCTTCACTGAAGCTTTCTTT. It translates to CASSASGFTEAFF.

As DNA, the CDR3 is TGTGCCAGCAGCCAAGGAAGAGAAGCGCCCTCCTACGAGCAGTACTTC. This encodes CASSQGREAPSYEQYF. The V gene is TRBV3-1 (or the pseudogene TRBV3-2), the J gene TRBJ2-7; unclear D gene. Germline V gives CDR1 LGHDT, CDR2 YNNKEL (reference sequence). The CDR3 is 16 amino acids. The V gene lost 1 base and the J gene lost 0 bases, with 13 bases spanning the gap.

This chain uses TRBV9 with TRBJ2-7; D unclear. The CDR3 is made up of 14 amino acids. V lost 1 base to trimming and J lost 1 base, with 9 bases between them. In germline, CDR1 is SGDLS, CDR2 YYNGEE. CDR3 loop: CASSVYGESYEQYF. The CDR3, as DNA: TGTGCCAGCAGCGTATACGGAGAGTCCTACGAGCAGTACTTC.

The J gene is TRBJ1-3, the V gene TRBV10-3; no clear D gene. Between the trimmed V and J ends, which lost 2 bases and 0 bases, there was a span of 8 bases. The CDR3 length is 15 residues. Per the germline V gene, CDR1 is ENHRY and CDR2 is SYGVKD. Here the CDR3 DNA reads TGTGCCATCAGTGAGCCCCTGGTCTCTGGAAACACCATATATTTT. Translating gives CAISEPLVSGNTIYF.

The CDR3 here is CASSQDLGAKGRGNTEAFF. The CDR3 DNA is TGTGCCAGCAGCCAAGATCTAGGCGCTAAAGGCAGGGGAAACACTGAAGCTTTCTTT. The gene calls are TRBV3-1 (or the pseudogene TRBV3-2) and TRBJ1-1, with TRBD1 as a possible D gene (6 bases). The CDR3 runs 19 residues. V was shortened by 0 bases and J by 2 bases, with 22 bases between the two germline ends. The germline gives CDR1 LGHDT, CDR2 YNNKEL (reference sequence).

V usage is TRBV6-6 and J usage is TRBJ1-2, with 10 positions matching TRBD1. The CDR3 extends over 14 amino acids. V shed 0 bases, J shed 5 bases, and the junction held 0 bases outside the gene matches. From germline, CDR1 is MNHNY and CDR2 SVGAGI (reference sequence). The CDR3 sequence: CASSYSDRGYGYTF. The CDR3 bases are TGTGCCAGCAGTTACTCGGACAGGGGGTATGGCTACACCTTC.

The V gene is TRBV4-2, the J gene TRBJ2-7; 9 positions match TRBD2. The CDR3 totals 16 residues. Germline-derived CDR1 and CDR2 are LGHNA and YNFKEQ. J was trimmed by 6 bases and V by 0 bases; bases with no gene match: 9. The CDR3 is CASSQDLGTSSREQYF. For the CDR3, the DNA is TGTGCCAGCAGCCAAGATCTAGGGACTAGCAGTCGCGAGCAGTACTTC.